This T cell receptor (beta chain) was found in a study of control samples from healthy donors and cancer patients. The CDR3 is made up of 16 amino acids. Germline-derived CDR1 and CDR2 are SGHTA and FQGNSA. V gave up 1 base and J gave up 4 bases; unmatched junction bases: 6. Repertoires were generated with immunoSEQ multiplex PCR, while TCRdb's copy carries only in-frame clones and drops some. The table includes about 130,000 clones, roughly 91% detected once. This clonotype was obtained from a man aged 45-65 years with head and neck cancer. Sequences were obtained from PBMCs. The V and J genes are TRBV7-2 and TRBJ2-1; 8 nucleotides align to TRBD2. CDR3 DNA sequence: TGTGCCAGCAGCTTAGAAGAGAGACTAGCGTACAATGAGCAGTTCTTC. Translating it yields CASSLEERLAYNEQFF.